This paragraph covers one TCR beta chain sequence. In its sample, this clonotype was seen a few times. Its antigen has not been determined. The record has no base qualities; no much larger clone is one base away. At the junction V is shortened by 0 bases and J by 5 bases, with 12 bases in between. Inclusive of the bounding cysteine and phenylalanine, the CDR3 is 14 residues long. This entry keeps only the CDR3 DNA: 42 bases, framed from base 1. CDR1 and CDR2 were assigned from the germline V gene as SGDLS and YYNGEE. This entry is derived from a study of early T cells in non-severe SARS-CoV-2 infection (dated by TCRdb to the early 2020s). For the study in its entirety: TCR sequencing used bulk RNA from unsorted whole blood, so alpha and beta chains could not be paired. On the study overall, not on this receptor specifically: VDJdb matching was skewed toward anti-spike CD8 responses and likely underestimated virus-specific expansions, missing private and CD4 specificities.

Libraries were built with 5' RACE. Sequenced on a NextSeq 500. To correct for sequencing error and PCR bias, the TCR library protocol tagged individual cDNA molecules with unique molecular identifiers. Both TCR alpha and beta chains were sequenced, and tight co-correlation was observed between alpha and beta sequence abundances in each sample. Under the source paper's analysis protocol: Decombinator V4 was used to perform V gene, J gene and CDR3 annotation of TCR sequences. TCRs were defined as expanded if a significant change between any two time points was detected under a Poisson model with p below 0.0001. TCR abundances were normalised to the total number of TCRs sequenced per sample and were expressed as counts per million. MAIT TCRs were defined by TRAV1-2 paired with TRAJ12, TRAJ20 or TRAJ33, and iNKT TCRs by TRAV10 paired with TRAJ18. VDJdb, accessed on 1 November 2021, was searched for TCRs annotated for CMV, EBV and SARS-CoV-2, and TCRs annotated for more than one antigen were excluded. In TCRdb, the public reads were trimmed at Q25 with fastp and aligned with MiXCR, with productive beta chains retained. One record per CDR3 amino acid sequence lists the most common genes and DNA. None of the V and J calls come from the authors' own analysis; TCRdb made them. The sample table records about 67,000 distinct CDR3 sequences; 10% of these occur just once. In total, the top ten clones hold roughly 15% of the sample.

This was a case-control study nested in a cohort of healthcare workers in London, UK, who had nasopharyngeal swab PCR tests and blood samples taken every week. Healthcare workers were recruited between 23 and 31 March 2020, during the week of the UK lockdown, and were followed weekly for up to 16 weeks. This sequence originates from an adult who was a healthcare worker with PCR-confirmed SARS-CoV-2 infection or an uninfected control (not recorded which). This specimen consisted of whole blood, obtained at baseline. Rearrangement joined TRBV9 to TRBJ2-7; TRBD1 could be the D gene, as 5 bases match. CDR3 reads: CASSVDSGSHEQYF. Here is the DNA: TGTGCCAGCAGCGTAGACTCAGGGTCCCACGAGCAGTACTTC.